The rows below give T cell receptor beta chains drawn from one sample of a study of cytomegalovirus exposure and HLA in healthy donors. Using immunoSEQ multiplex PCR, the repertoire was profiled, and TCRdb retains in-frame clones only, with some absent. In the table there are around 160,000 clones, 65% to 70% of which are singletons. The sequenced sample consisted of PBMCs. These receptors were taken from a woman aged 18-29 years in good health and CMV-seropositive. Each CDR3 is given with its conserved first and last residue. A D gene is named only where the DNA matches it firmly. Size values are once, few and many counts, or a class for expanded clones, and some rows have none.

D gene,V gene,clone size,J gene,CDR3 DNA,CDR3 protein
-,TRBV29-1,-,TRBJ1-5,TGCAGCGTTTGTGCAGCAGGGTCCAATCAGCCCCAGCATTTT,CSVCAAGSNQPQHF
-,TRBV2,few,TRBJ1-2,TGTGCCAGCAACTCCCGGGACTATGGCTACACCTTC,CASNSRDYGYTF
TRBD1,TRBV7-9,-,TRBJ1-2,TGTGCCAGCAGCGTTACCGGGACAGTCTATGGCTACACCTTC,CASSVTGTVYGYTF
-,TRBV18,few,TRBJ2-3,TGTGCCAGCTCACCAAGGACAGATAGCACAGATACGCAGTATTTT,CASSPRTDSTDTQYF
-,TRBV28,-,TRBJ2-3,TGTGCCAGCAGTTTCCCCTCCGGCACAGATACGCAGTATTTT,CASSFPSGTDTQYF
TRBD2,TRBV9,-,TRBJ2-2,TGTGCCAGCAGCGTAGCCTCGGGGCTAGCGGGCACCGGGGAGCTGTTTTTT,CASSVASGLAGTGELFF
TRBD2,TRBV30,-,TRBJ2-1,TGTGCCTGGAGGATAGCGGGAGCTAAAGAGCAGTTCTTC,CAWRIAGAKEQFF
-,TRBV7-6,-,TRBJ1-2,TGTGCCAGCAGCCCGGGGATCCCCTGGGGCTACACCTTC,CASSPGIPWGYTF
TRBD1,TRBV6-1,few,TRBJ2-1,TGTGCCAGCAGTGAGACAGGGGGCGCCTCAAATCACAATGAGCAGTTCTTC,CASSETGGASNHNEQFF
TRBD1,TRBV11-3,few,TRBJ1-5,TGTGCCAGCGGGACAGGGGGCAATCAGCCCCAGCATTTT,CASGTGGNQPQHF
-,TRBV4-2,-,TRBJ1-6,TGTGCCAGCAGCCCGCGGCGTGGAGGACCAAATTCACCCCTCCACTTT,CASSPRRGGPNSPLHF
-,TRBV30,-,TRBJ1-2,TGTGCCTGGAGTTATGACTATGGCTACACCTTC,CAWSYDYGYTF
TRBD2,TRBV12-5,-,TRBJ2-7,TGTGCTAGTGGCCAGGGGACTAGCGGGATGTACGAGCAGTACTTC,CASGQGTSGMYEQYF
TRBD2,TRBV2,-,TRBJ2-2,TGTGCCAGCTCGAACCGGGAGGGGAGTACCGGGGAGCTGTTTTTT,CASSNREGSTGELFF
-,TRBV23-1,-,TRBJ1-4,TGCGCCAGCAGTCAAGGCGGCAATGCAACTAATGAAAAACTGTTTTTT,CASSQGGNATNEKLFF
-,TRBV27,-,TRBJ1-5,TGTGCCAGCAGTCTCACCCCGGATCAGCCCCAGCATTTT,CASSLTPDQPQHF
-,TRBV7-2,-,TRBJ1-1,TGTGCCAGCAGCCCCGCCGGGGGGTACACTGAAGCTTTCTTT,CASSPAGGYTEAFF
TRBD2,TRBV6-5,few,TRBJ2-7,TGTGCCAGCAGGACAAGACTAGCGGGAGACTACGAGCAGTACTTC,CASRTRLAGDYEQYF